The clone carrying this TCR beta chain turned up a few times. These data originate in a study of T-cell memory formation after mild COVID-19. V gave up 2 bases and J gave up 9 bases, with 18 bases separating them. The V gene's germline CDR1 is SGDLS and CDR2 YYNGEE. This CDR3 spans 14 amino acids. TCRdb re-analysed the 5' RACE reads in MiXCR, keeping a single row per CDR3 protein. The sample includes fewer than 350,000 distinct CDR3 sequences, about 16% of them seen just once. This receptor was obtained from a man aged 18-30 years who had mild COVID-19 (a few samples of this study predate the infection). Cell type and time point are not known. What was sequenced was PBMCs or a T cell subset sorted from them (not recorded which). This sequence joins TRBV9 and TRBJ2-7; possible D gene TRBD2, 5 bases. The CDR3 sequence is CASSVGEGVFAQYF. Here the CDR3 DNA reads TGTGCCAGCAGCGTTGGAGAGGGAGTATTCGCGCAGTACTTC.